This T cell receptor beta chain emerged from a study of blood T cells in healthy people across ages. Together with a sample-barcoded 5' primer, a J-beta primer mix was included in a second PCR lasting roughly 7 to 11 cycles. One entry per CDR3 protein results from TCRdb running MiXCR on the 5' RACE reads. The sample includes about 680,000 distinct CDR3 sequences, 45% to 50% seen only once; the top ten take under 35%. Germline V gene sequence: CDR1 SGHKS, CDR2 YYEKEE (reference sequence). V was trimmed by 1 base and J by 6 bases, leaving 17 bases between them. CDR3 size: 15 residues. The clonotype originates from a woman aged 55-75 years in good health. V is TRBV5-5 and J is TRBJ2-7, with D possibly being TRBD2 (5 bases). The material sequenced was blood. In DNA, the CDR3 is TGTGCCAGCAGCTTGCTAGTAGTGGGAGATGGCGAGCAGTACTTC. Amino acids: CASSLLVVGDGEQYF. Looking up the rest from reference TRBV5-5 and TRBJ2-7 gives the full variable domain: DAGVTQSPTHLIKTRGQQVTLRCSPISGHKSVSWYQQVLGQGPQFIFQYYEKEERGRGNFPDRFSARQFPNYSSELNVNALLLGDSALYLCASSLLVVGDGEQYFGPGTRLTVT.